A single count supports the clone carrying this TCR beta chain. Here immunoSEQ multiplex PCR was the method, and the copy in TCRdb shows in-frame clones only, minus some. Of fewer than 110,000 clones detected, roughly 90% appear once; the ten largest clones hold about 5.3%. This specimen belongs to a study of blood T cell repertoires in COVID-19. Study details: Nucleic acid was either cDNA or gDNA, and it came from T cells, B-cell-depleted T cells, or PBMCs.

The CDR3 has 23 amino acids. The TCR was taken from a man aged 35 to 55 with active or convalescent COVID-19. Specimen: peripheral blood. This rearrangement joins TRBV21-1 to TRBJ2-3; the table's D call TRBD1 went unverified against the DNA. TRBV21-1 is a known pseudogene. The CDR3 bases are TGTGCCAGCAGCCCACTGCCGGAACTCGAGAAGGAGACAGGGACCCTTAGCACAGATACGCAGTATTTT. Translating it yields CASSPLPELEKETGTLSTDTQYF.